This TCR beta chain was sequenced in a study of T cell responses to AZD1222 COVID-19 vaccine. Study as a whole: Analyses pooled second doses at about 4 or about 12 weeks.

General study points: Reports say nearly half of spike-specific TCRs go after unmutated variant regions. CD4 TCRs associated with vaccination spanned spike, dominating at 160-218 and 743-854. Clonal diversity may have been underestimated in mostly white British donors.

The CDR3 is made up of 15 amino acids. Trimming removed 3 bases at V and 0 bases at J, with 12 bases between. The V gene's germline CDR1 is WNHNN and CDR2 SYGVQD (reference sequence). As for this clone: Its antigen remains unidentified.

Method: immunoSEQ multiplex PCR; TCRdb's copy keeps in-frame clones and lacks some. The sample carries 90,000 to 130,000 clones, 87% recorded once. The J gene is TRBJ2-7, the V gene TRBV10-1; D is possibly TRBD2 (6 bases). The material was peripheral blood, obtained on day 0 of AZD1222 vaccination. The clonotype was recovered from an adult in good health. The CDR3 region is CASSEGSGSSYEQYF. The CDR3 coding sequence is TGCGCCAGCAGTGAAGGTAGCGGAAGCTCCTACGAGCAGTACTTC.